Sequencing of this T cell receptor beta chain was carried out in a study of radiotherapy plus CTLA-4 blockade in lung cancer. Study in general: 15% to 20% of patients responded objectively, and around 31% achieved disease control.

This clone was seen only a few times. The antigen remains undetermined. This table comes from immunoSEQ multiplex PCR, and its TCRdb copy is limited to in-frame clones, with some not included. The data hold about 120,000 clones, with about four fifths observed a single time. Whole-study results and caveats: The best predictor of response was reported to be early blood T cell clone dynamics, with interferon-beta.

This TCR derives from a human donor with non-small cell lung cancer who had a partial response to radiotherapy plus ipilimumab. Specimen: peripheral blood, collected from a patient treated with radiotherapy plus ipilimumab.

CDR3 amino acids: CAISAYRESNEQFF. CDR3 in DNA: TGTGCCATCAGTGCCTACAGGGAATCGAATGAGCAGTTCTTC. V usage is TRBV10-3 and J usage is TRBJ2-1; maybe TRBD1 (6 bases). The CDR3 is 14 residues long. The V gene's germline CDR1 is ENHRY and CDR2 SYGVKD. V was shortened by 4 bases and J by 7 bases, with 14 bases between the two germline ends.